The TCR beta chain under discussion was sequenced for a study of OX40 agonist ivuxolimab in advanced cancers. Background on the study: Partial responses were seen in three patients, one with hepatocellular carcinoma and two with cutaneous melanoma.

This clone came up a few times. Only in-frame clones appear in the TCRdb table, and some are missing; sequencing was by immunoSEQ multiplex PCR. This table holds over 15,000 clones, about four fifths found once. The CDR3 extends over 16 amino acids. The V gene lost 0 bases and the J gene lost 6 bases, with 15 bases spanning the gap. Germline CDR1 SGHVS, CDR2 FNYEAQ. This clonotype originated in an adult with an advanced solid tumor such as melanoma, head and neck, liver or kidney cancer. The gene calls are TRBV7-6 and TRBJ1-5; maybe TRBD1 (6 bases). The sequencing here drew on CD4+ or CD8+ T cells sorted from blood, taken in a trial of the OX40 agonist ivuxolimab. This CDR3 reads CASSLAGTSGRQPQHF. The CDR3 bases are TGTGCCAGCAGCTTAGCAGGGACATCGGGGCGTCAGCCCCAGCATTTT.